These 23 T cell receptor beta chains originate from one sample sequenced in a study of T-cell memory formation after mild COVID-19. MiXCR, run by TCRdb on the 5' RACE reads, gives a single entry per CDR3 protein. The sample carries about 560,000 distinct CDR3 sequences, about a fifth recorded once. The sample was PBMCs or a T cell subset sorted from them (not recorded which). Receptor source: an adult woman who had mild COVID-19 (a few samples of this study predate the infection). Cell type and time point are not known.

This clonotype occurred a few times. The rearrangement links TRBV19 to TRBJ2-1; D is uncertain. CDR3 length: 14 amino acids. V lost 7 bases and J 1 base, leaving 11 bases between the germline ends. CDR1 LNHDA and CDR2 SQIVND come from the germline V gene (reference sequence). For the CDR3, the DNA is TGTGCCAGTAATAGTGGTCGTTCCTACAATGAGCAGTTCTTC. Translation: CASNSGRSYNEQFF.

As DNA, the CDR3 is TGTGCCACCAGCAGGGTCCCGGGACAGGCATCCTACGAGCAGTACTTC. Translated, it gives CATSRVPGQASYEQYF. This rearrangement joins TRBV15 to TRBJ2-7; 8 bases fit TRBD1. The V and J ends lost 3 bases and 1 base, in that order; junction bases with no gene match: 8. The CDR3 covers 16 residues. Germline CDR1 LNHNV, CDR2 YYDKDF (reference sequence).

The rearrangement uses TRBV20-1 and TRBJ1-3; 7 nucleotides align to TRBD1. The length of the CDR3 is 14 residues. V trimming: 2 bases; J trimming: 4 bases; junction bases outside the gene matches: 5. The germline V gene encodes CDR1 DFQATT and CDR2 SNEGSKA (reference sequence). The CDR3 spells CSARKDRLGNTIYF. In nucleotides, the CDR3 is TGCAGTGCTAGAAAGGACAGGTTGGGAAACACCATATATTTT.

Written as DNA, the CDR3 is TGTGCCAGCAGTTACTTGGGACAGACTTACACCGGGGAGCTGTTTTTT. Translated, it gives CASSYLGQTYTGELFF. The V call is TRBV6-5, the J call TRBJ2-2; 7 bases are shared with TRBD1. The J segment lost 3 bases and the V segment lost 1 base, leaving 5 bases of the junction unmatched. Germline V CDR1 and CDR2: MNHEY, SVGAGI. The CDR3 runs to 16 residues.

The CDR3 loop reads CASSLLAGGSFEQYF. CDR3 bases: TGTGCCAGCAGTTTACTAGCGGGAGGTTCATTCGAGCAGTACTTC. V and J are TRBV28 and TRBJ2-7; 11 nucleotides line up with TRBD2. The CDR3 runs 15 residues. Trimming cost V 2 bases and J 6 bases; bases outside gene matches: 6. Germline assignment: CDR1 MDHEN and CDR2 SYDVKM. The complete variable domain, with remaining parts taken from reference TRBV28 and TRBJ2-7, reads DVKVTQSSRYLVKRTGEKVFLECVQDMDHENMFWYRQDPGLGLRLIYFSYDVKMKEKGDIPEGYSVSREKKERFSLILESASTNQTSMYLCASSLLAGGSFEQYFGPGTRLTVT.

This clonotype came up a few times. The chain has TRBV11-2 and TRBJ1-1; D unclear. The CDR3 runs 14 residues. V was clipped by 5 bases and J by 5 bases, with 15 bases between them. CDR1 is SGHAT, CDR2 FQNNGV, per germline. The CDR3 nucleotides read TGTGCCAGCAGCCCAAACGGGCAGCGGACTGAAGCTTTCTTT. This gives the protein CASSPNGQRTEAFF.

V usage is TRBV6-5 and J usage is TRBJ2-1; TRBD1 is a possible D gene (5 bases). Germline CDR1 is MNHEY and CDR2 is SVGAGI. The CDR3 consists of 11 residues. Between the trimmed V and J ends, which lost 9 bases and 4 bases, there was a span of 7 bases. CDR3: CASQGYNEQFF. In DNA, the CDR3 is TGTGCCAGTCAGGGATACAATGAGCAGTTCTTC.

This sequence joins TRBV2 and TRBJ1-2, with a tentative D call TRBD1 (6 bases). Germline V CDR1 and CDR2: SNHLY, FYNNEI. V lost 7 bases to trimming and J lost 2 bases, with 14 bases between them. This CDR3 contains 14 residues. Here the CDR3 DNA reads TGTGCCAGCACTCTAGAACAGGGAAACTATGGCTACACCTTC. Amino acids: CASTLEQGNYGYTF.

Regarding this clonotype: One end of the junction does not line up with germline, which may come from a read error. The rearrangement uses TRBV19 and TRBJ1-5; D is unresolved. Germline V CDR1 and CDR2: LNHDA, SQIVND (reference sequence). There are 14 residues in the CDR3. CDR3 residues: CASSIPGSGPLTNF. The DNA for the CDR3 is TGTGCCAGTAGTATTCCCGGGTCAGGCCCTCTTACGAATTTT.

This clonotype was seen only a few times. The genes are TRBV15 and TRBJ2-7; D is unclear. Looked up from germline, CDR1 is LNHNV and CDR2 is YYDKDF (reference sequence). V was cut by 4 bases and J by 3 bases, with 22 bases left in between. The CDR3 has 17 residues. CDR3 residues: CATSMNRQAPPGYEQYF. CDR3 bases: TGTGCCACCAGCATGAATCGGCAGGCCCCGCCAGGCTACGAGCAGTACTTC.

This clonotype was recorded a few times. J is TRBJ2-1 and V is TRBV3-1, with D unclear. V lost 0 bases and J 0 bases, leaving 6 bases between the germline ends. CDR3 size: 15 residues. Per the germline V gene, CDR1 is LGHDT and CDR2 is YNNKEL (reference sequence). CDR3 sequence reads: CASSQDLSSYNEQFF. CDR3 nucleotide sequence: TGTGCCAGCAGCCAAGATCTTAGCTCCTACAATGAGCAGTTCTTC.

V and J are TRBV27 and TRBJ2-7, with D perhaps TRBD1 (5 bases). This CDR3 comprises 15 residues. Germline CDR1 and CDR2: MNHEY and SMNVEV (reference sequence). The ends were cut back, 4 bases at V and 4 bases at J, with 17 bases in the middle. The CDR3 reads CASSSIWDTGYEQYF. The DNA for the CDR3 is TGTGCCAGCAGTTCTATCTGGGATACAGGATACGAGCAGTACTTC.

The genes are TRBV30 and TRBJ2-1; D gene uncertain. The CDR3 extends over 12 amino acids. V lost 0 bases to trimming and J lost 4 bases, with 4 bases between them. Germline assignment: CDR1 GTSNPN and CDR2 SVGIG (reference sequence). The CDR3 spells CAWSVPYNEQFF. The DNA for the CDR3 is TGTGCCTGGAGTGTTCCTTACAATGAGCAGTTCTTC.

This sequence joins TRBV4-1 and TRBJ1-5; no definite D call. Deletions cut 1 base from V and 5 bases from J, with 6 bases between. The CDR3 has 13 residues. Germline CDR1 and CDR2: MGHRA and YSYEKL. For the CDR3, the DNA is TGCGCCAGCAGCCAAGCGCGGCATCAGCCCCAGCATTTT. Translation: CASSQARHQPQHF.

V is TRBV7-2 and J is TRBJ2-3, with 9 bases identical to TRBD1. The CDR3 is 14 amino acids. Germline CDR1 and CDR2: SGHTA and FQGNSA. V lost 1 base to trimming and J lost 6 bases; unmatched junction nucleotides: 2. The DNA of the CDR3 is TGTGCCAGCAGCTTAGGACAGGGGGTGGATACGCAGTATTTT. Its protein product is CASSLGQGVDTQYF.

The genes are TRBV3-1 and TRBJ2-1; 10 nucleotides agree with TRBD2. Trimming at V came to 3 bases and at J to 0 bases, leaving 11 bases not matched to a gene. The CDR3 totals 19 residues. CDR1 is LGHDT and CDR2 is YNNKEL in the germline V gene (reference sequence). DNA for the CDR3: TGTGCCAGCAGCCATAGCGGGGGGCGCCTCTCAGGCTCCTACAATGAGCAGTTCTTC. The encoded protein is CASSHSGGRLSGSYNEQFF.

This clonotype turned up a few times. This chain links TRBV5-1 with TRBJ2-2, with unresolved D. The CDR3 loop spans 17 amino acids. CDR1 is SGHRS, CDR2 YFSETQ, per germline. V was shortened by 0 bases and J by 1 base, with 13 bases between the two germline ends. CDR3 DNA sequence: TGCGCCAGCAGCTTGGAAACGAGTCACATGAACACCGGGGAGCTGTTTTTT. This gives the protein CASSLETSHMNTGELFF.

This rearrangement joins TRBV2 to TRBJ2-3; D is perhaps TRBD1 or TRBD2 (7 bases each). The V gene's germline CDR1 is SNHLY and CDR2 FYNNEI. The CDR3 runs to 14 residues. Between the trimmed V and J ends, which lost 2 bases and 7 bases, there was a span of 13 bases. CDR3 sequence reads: CASSENRGGNTQYF. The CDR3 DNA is TGTGCCAGCAGTGAAAACAGGGGAGGGAATACGCAGTATTTT.

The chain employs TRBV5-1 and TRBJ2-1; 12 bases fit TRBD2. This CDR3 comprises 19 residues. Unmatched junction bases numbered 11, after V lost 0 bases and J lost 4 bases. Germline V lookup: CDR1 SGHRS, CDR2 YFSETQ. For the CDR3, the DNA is TGCGCCAGCAGCTTGGGGCTAGCGGGAGGGCCGCTACGATACAATGAGCAGTTCTTC. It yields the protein CASSLGLAGGPLRYNEQFF.

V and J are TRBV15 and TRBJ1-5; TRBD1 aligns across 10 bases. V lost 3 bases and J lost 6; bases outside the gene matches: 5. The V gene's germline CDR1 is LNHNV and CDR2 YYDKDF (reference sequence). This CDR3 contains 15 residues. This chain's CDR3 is CATSRDRGNAQPQHF. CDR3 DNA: TGTGCCACCAGCAGGGACAGGGGGAACGCTCAGCCCCAGCATTTT.

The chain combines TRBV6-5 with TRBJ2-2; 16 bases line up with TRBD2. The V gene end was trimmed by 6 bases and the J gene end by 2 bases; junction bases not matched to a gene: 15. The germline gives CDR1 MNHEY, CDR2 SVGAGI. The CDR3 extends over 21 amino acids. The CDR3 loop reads CASSYLGLAGGFWGNTGELFF. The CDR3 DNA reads TGTGCCAGCAGCTACCTGGGACTAGCGGGAGGGTTTTGGGGAAACACCGGGGAGCTGTTTTTT.

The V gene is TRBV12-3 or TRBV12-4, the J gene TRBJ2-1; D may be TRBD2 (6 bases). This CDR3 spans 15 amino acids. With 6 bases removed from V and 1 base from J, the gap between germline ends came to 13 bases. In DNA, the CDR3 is TGTGCCAGCAGCCTAGCGCATAGATCCTACAATGAGCAGTTCTTC. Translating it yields CASSLAHRSYNEQFF.

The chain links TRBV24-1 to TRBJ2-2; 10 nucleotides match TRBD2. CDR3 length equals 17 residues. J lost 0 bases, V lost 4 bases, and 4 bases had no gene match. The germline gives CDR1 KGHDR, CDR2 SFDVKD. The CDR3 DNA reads TGTGCCACCAGTGACCCTGGGACTAGCGCGAACACCGGGGAGCTGTTTTTT. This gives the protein CATSDPGTSANTGELFF.